One and the same sample provided the 26 T cell receptor beta chains below, sequenced in a study of regulatory T cells in long-lasting Graves disease. Time point in this sample: persistent/refractory GD, antithyroid drugs over 5 years with positive TRAb. The TCR library was made from RNA extracted from PBMCs. Researchers made TCR beta libraries by using iRepertoire HTBI primers and running Arm-PCR on CDR3 regions. TCRdb fed the multiplex PCR reads into MiXCR, producing one record per CDR3 protein. Of roughly 470,000 distinct CDR3 sequences listed, around 20% are singletons. Material: peripheral blood mononuclear cells (PBMCs), obtained when the disease was refractory, from a patient treated with antithyroid drugs. The receptors come from a female donor with Graves disease.

This clonotype was recorded many times. This rearrangement joins TRBV28 to TRBJ1-2; possibly TRBD1 for D (5 bases). CDR1 MDHEN and CDR2 SYDVKM come from the germline V gene. Trimming shortened V by 5 bases and J by 7 bases, and 11 bases separated the two germline ends. The CDR3 runs 12 residues. CDR3 amino acids: CASSPPGLGYTF. The CDR3 bases are TGTGCCAGCAGTCCCCCGGGACTTGGCTACACCTTC.

Many counts were recorded for this clonotype. This chain links TRBV27 with TRBJ2-7; 9 nucleotides match TRBD1. The germline V gene encodes CDR1 MNHEY and CDR2 SMNVEV (reference sequence). The trim removed 5 bases at V and 4 bases at J, leaving 6 bases unmatched. CDR3 size: 14 residues. CDR3 loop: CASSPWDREYEQYF. The CDR3 region has the DNA TGTGCCAGCAGTCCGTGGGACAGGGAGTACGAGCAGTACTTC.

V is TRBV25-1 and J is TRBJ2-7; 9 bases line up with TRBD1. The CDR3 has 14 residues. The ends lost 8 bases at V and 3 bases at J; junction bases unmatched: 8. From germline, CDR1 is MGHDK and CDR2 SYGVNS. CDR3 protein: CASQERGQGYEQYF. The CDR3 coding sequence is TGTGCCAGCCAAGAGAGGGGACAGGGCTACGAGCAGTACTTC.

As to this clonotype: This likely traces to a read error, being one base from a far larger clone. This chain connects TRBV11-2 to TRBJ2-3; D is perhaps TRBD1 or TRBD2 (5 bases each). The J call may be in error: the DNA end matches TRBJ2-5 better. The CDR3 has 17 residues. Germline assignment: CDR1 SGHAT and CDR2 FQNNGV. The CDR3 here is CASSPLLGVEAEEAQYF. CDR3 in DNA: TGTGCCAGCAGTCCCCTACTGGGGGTAGAGGCGGAGGAGGCCCAGTACTTC.

The chain joins TRBV28 to TRBJ2-4; tentative D call: TRBD2 (5 bases). Trimming removed 6 bases from V and 9 bases from J, with 12 bases in between. Germline loops: CDR1 MDHEN, CDR2 SYDVKM. This CDR3 has 12 residues. Here the CDR3 reads CASSSPGVIQYF. In DNA form, the CDR3 reads TGTGCCAGCAGCTCCCCCGGGGTCATTCAGTACTTC.

The chain carries TRBV7-3 and TRBJ2-5; the match to TRBD2 covers 8 bases. Germline V gene sequence: CDR1 SGHTA, CDR2 FQGTGA. This CDR3 has 13 residues. V dropped 6 bases and J dropped 7; count of bases not matched to a gene: 7. The CDR3 sequence: CASSSSGRGTQYF. The CDR3 DNA is TGTGCCAGCAGTTCCAGCGGGAGAGGGACCCAGTACTTC.

The J gene is TRBJ2-7, the V gene TRBV18; D is undetermined. Germline V CDR1 and CDR2: KGHSH, LQKENI. This CDR3 is 14 amino acids long. Trimming took 2 bases from V and 4 from J, leaving 12 bases between them. CDR3 protein: CASSPGPTAYEQYF. The CDR3 DNA reads as TGTGCCAGCTCACCAGGGCCCACCGCTTACGAGCAGTACTTC.

This clonotype was counted many times. The chain uses TRBV27 and TRBJ2-5, with a tentative D call TRBD2 (5 bases). Germline-derived CDR1 and CDR2 are MNHEY and SMNVEV (reference sequence). The CDR3 consists of 13 residues. Between the trimmed V and J ends, which lost 5 bases and 4 bases, there was a span of 11 bases. The CDR3 loop is CASSGTSGETQYF. The CDR3 nucleotides are TGTGCCAGCAGTGGCACTAGTGGAGAGACCCAGTACTTC.

This clonotype was detected ten times or more. The chain uses TRBV27 and TRBJ1-1; no definite D call. The V and J ends lost 0 bases and 5 bases respectively, with 13 bases between them. The CDR3 has 15 amino acids. CDR1 and CDR2 from the germline V gene are MNHEY and SMNVEV (reference sequence). The CDR3 loop reads CASSLSWGSLTEAFF. Written as DNA, the CDR3 is TGTGCCAGCAGTTTATCGTGGGGAAGCCTAACTGAAGCTTTCTTT.

The chain uses TRBV18 and TRBJ1-6, with D possibly being TRBD1 (6 bases). Germline CDR1 reads KGHSH; CDR2 reads LQKENI. The CDR3 has 14 amino acids. V lost 0 bases, J lost 12 bases, and 12 bases lay in between. The CDR3 protein is CASSPPGHGIPLHF. CDR3 nucleotide sequence: TGTGCCAGCTCACCACCGGGACACGGGATACCCCTCCACTTT.

To note about this clonotype: At one of its ends the junction is not consistent with the germline gene, which may arise from a read error. V and J are TRBV27 and TRBJ1-2; D is undetermined. Germline V gene sequence: CDR1 MNHEY, CDR2 SMNVEV (reference sequence). The CDR3 sequence is 12 residues long. CDR3 residues: CASSLSGYDYTF. The CDR3 DNA sequence: TGTGCCAGCAGTTTATCCGGGTATGACTACACCTTC.

This clonotype appeared a few times. This rearrangement joins TRBV3-1 to TRBJ2-7; the D gene could be TRBD1 or TRBD2 (5 bases each). The V end was cut by 4 bases, the J end by 4 bases, with 17 bases between. The CDR3 totals 15 residues. Germline V lookup: CDR1 LGHDT, CDR2 YNNKEL (reference sequence). The CDR3 DNA reads TGTGCCAGCAGCCCCGCGGTAGGGGAGCTATACGAGCAGTACTTC. It translates to CASSPAVGELYEQYF.

This chain uses TRBV10-3 with TRBJ1-1, with D possibly being TRBD1 (6 bases). The CDR3 loop spans 17 amino acids. The germline gives CDR1 ENHRY, CDR2 SYGVKD. V was cut by 6 bases and J by 3 bases, with 23 bases left in between. The CDR3, as DNA: TGTGCCATCAGGGAGAGGACAGAGGGTCCCTTAGACACTGAAGCTTTCTTT. The encoded protein is CAIRERTEGPLDTEAFF.

The chain links TRBV10-3 to TRBJ2-2, with TRBD2 matching 10 bases. CDR1 ENHRY and CDR2 SYGVKD come from the germline V gene. The CDR3 extends over 14 amino acids. V lost 6 bases, J lost 5 bases, and 3 bases stayed unmatched. The DNA for the CDR3 is TGTGCCATCAGGGGACTAGCGTTAACCGGGGAGCTGTTTTTT. Its protein product is CAIRGLALTGELFF.

J is TRBJ2-6 and V is TRBV12-3 or TRBV12-4; D ambiguous. The CDR3 runs to 14 residues. Between the trimmed V and J ends, which lost 8 bases and 4 bases, there was a span of 12 bases. The CDR3 spells CASRAAGGANVLTF. CDR3 coding DNA: TGTGCCAGCCGGGCGGCCGGAGGGGCCAACGTCCTGACTTTC.

This clonotype came up many times. The V gene is TRBV10-3, the J gene TRBJ2-7; D possibly corresponds to TRBD2 (5 bases). Germline V gene lookup returns CDR1 ENHRY and CDR2 SYGVKD. The CDR3 spans 12 residues. V shed 8 bases and J shed 3 bases, with 11 bases lying between them. The CDR3 DNA reads as TGTGCCATCGCTGCGGGTCTCTACGAGCAGTACTTC. Translated, it gives CAIAAGLYEQYF.

This clonotype was picked up many times. The chain links TRBV11-2 to TRBJ1-6; the D is unclear. Per germline, CDR1 SGHAT and CDR2 FQNNGV. The V end was cut by 5 bases, the J end by 8 bases, with 10 bases between. The CDR3 runs to 13 residues. The CDR3 protein is CASSVGGDSPLHF. The CDR3 DNA reads as TGTGCCAGCAGCGTAGGAGGAGATTCACCCCTCCACTTT.

Only a few counts were recorded for this clonotype. This chain joins TRBV7-8 and TRBJ1-3; a possible D gene is TRBD1 (5 bases). The V gene lost 3 bases and the J gene lost 4 bases, with 22 bases spanning the gap. CDR1 is SGHVS, CDR2 FQNEAQ, per germline. This CDR3 spans 18 amino acids. CDR3 region: CASSFQGAGAVGGNTIYF. The DNA for the CDR3 is TGTGCCAGCAGCTTCCAAGGGGCAGGAGCGGTCGGCGGAAACACCATATATTTT.

This clonotype was seen more than once but under ten times. The J gene is TRBJ1-2, the V gene TRBV27, with a possible D match to TRBD1 (5 bases). There are 15 residues in the CDR3. Trimming shortened V by 6 bases and J by 3 bases, and 17 bases separated the two germline ends. CDR1 MNHEY and CDR2 SMNVEV come from the germline V gene (reference sequence). CDR3 region: CASSPSGGNYYGYTF. CDR3 DNA: TGTGCCAGCAGCCCCTCGGGGGGAAACTACTATGGCTACACCTTC.

This clonotype was seen a few times. This chain connects TRBV29-1 to TRBJ2-5, with TRBD1 identical over 12 bases. Germline V gene sequence: CDR1 SQVTM, CDR2 ANQGSEA. With V trimmed by 7 bases and J by 4 bases, 13 bases remained unmatched. The CDR3 loop spans 16 amino acids. This chain's CDR3 is CSESPGQGARGETQYF. The DNA of the CDR3 is TGCAGCGAATCACCGGGACAGGGGGCGCGGGGAGAGACCCAGTACTTC.

This clonotype was seen only a few times. The J gene is TRBJ2-7, the V gene TRBV24-1; no definite D call. This CDR3 has 13 residues. The germline V gene encodes CDR1 KGHDR and CDR2 SFDVKD. Trimming pared 10 bases from V and 0 bases from J, leaving 12 bases between. The DNA of the CDR3 is TGTGCCACTAGAGCTCGATTCTCCTACGAGCAGTACTTC. This sequence encodes CATRARFSYEQYF.

This chain joins TRBV7-2 and TRBJ2-7; TRBD2 aligns across 9 bases. From germline, CDR1 is SGHTA and CDR2 FQGNSA. The junction had 25 bases not matched to a gene; V was cut back by 4 bases and J by 3 bases. This CDR3 is built from 21 residues. The CDR3 bases are TGTGCCAGCAGCTCGTTACGCCCCTGGGGTAGCGGGGGCCCTCCTCTCTACGAGCAGTACTTC. Amino acids: CASSSLRPWGSGGPPLYEQYF. Using reference TRBV7-2 and TRBJ2-7 for the parts outside the CDR3, the full variable domain is GAGVSQSPSNKVTEKGKDVELRCDPISGHTALYWYRQSLGQGLEFLIYFQGNSAPDKSGLPSDRFSAERTGGSVSTLTIQRTQQEDSAVYLCASSSLRPWGSGGPPLYEQYFGPGTRLTVT.

This clonotype showed up many times. CDR3 protein: CSVGGLRSGTSYEQYF. The DNA of the CDR3 is TGCAGCGTGGGGGGATTACGGTCAGGCACATCCTACGAGCAGTACTTC. This chain joins TRBV29-1 and TRBJ2-7; D might be TRBD2 (6 bases). With 6 bases removed from V and 1 base from J, the gap between germline ends came to 22 bases. CDR1 is SQVTM, CDR2 ANQGSEA, per germline. CDR3 length: 16 residues.

The sample holds many counts of this clonotype. This rearrangement joins TRBV6-1 to TRBJ2-7, with D unclear. The V and J ends lost 5 bases and 6 bases respectively, with 8 bases between them. The CDR3 loop spans 11 amino acids. Germline-derived CDR1 and CDR2 are MNHNS and SASEGT. CDR3 sequence reads: CASSRPGEQYF. DNA of the CDR3: TGTGCCAGCAGTCGTCCCGGCGAGCAGTACTTC.

On this clonotype: One end of the junction is discordant with germline, which a read error may explain. The V call is TRBV20-1, the J call TRBJ2-7; D possibly corresponds to TRBD2 (6 bases). Germline V gene data show CDR1 as DFQATT and CDR2 as SNEGSKA (reference sequence). This CDR3 spans 13 amino acids. Written as DNA, the CDR3 is TGCAGTGCGGAAGGGGAGGAGAACTACAAGCAGTACTTT. It yields the protein CSAEGEENYKQYF.

The V gene is TRBV12-3 or TRBV12-4, the J gene TRBJ2-7; weak D call: TRBD2 (7 bases). The CDR3 consists of 14 residues. With 4 bases removed from V and 3 bases from J, the gap between germline ends came to 13 bases. The CDR3 here is CASSYGGAGYEQYF. DNA of the CDR3: TGTGCCAGCAGTTATGGGGGGGCGGGCTACGAGCAGTACTTC.